These T cell receptor beta chains were read from a single sample in a study of shared clonotypes between healthy human individuals. Sequenced by immunoSEQ multiplex PCR; TCRdb stores in-frame clones only, minus some. Counted here are roughly 1,000,000 clones, approximately 78% occurring once; the ten biggest clones make up 0.5% to 0.6%. The sequencing sample was made of memory CD4+ T cells from PBMCs. Every receptor here comes from a man between 18 and 29 years old in good health. Some clones in this sample may be carry-over from other donors' samples. Each CDR3 is given with its conserved first and last residue. The order of the fields is clone size, V gene, J gene, D gene, CDR3 DNA, CDR3 protein. A D gene is named only where the DNA matches it firmly. Rows give clone size only sometimes, using once, few, many, or a class for an expanded clone.

>-|TRBV6-6|TRBJ1-5|TRBD1
TGTGCAGAGGGGGCCGGGCAGCCCCAGCATTTT
CAEGAGQPQHF
>-|TRBV7-2|TRBJ2-3|-
TGTGCCAGCAGCCGGGACCACATTTACACAGATACGCAGTATTTT
CASSRDHIYTDTQYF
>few|TRBV11-3|TRBJ2-5|-
TGTGCCAGCAGTGAGGGGGGGGTCCGAGAGACCCAGTACTTC
CASSEGGVRETQYF
>few|TRBV18|TRBJ1-3|-
TGTGCCAGCTCCCTCGCCGGGACCTCTGGAAACACCATATATTTT
CASSLAGTSGNTIYF
>-|TRBV7-3|TRBJ2-2|TRBD2
TGTGCCAGCAGCCTGACTAGCGGGAGGTCCACCGGGGAGCTGTTTTTT
CASSLTSGRSTGELFF
>-|TRBV28|TRBJ1-5|-
TGTGCCAGCAGCCGAAACAGGGTGCAGCCCCAGCATTTT
CASSRNRVQPQHF
>-|TRBV28|TRBJ2-7|TRBD1
TGTGCCAGCAGTCAGCTAACAGGGGGCTACGAGCAGTACTTC
CASSQLTGGYEQYF
>-|TRBV18|TRBJ1-3|-
TGTGCCAGCTCACACGACAGCCATGGAAACACCATATATTTT
CASSHDSHGNTIYF
>-|TRBV21-1|TRBJ2-7|-
TGTGCCAGCAGCAAAGGGACTAGCGGGAGAACCCTCTACGAGCAGTACTTC
CASSKGTSGRTLYEQYF
>-|TRBV5-1|TRBJ1-4|-
TGCGCCAGCAGCCCAGGGTCAACTAATGAAAAACTGTTTTTT
CASSPGSTNEKLFF
>many|TRBV18|TRBJ2-3|-
TGTGCCAGCTCACCACCAGAAGGAGATACGCAGTATTTT
CASSPPEGDTQYF
>few|TRBV2|TRBJ1-4|-
TGTGCCAGCAGTGTCGGGGCCTTTAATGAAAAACTGTTTTTT
CASSVGAFNEKLFF
>-|TRBV10-2|TRBJ2-3|-
TGCGCCAGCAGCCCAACCGTTAGCGCGATCACAGATACGCAGTATTTT
CASSPTVSAITDTQYF
>-|TRBV5-1|TRBJ1-2|TRBD1
TGCGCCAGCAGCTACGGACAGGGGACTGGCTACACCTTC
CASSYGQGTGYTF
>once|TRBV4-2|TRBJ2-1|-
TGTGCCAGCAGCCAAGTTGGTAGCGGTTCACCTTACAATGAGCAGTTCTTC
CASSQVGSGSPYNEQFF
>few|TRBV2|TRBJ1-5|-
TGTGCCAGCAGTGAAGTGGCAGGGAGTGACAATCAGCCCCAGCATTTT
CASSEVAGSDNQPQHF
>-|TRBV7-9|TRBJ2-3|TRBD1
TGTGCCAGCAGCCATAATACAGGGGGCACAGATACGCAGTATTTT
CASSHNTGGTDTQYF
>-|TRBV7-3|TRBJ2-5|-
TGTGCCAGCGCCCTTGGGGGGACCGAAGAGACCCAGTACTTC
CASALGGTEETQYF
>-|TRBV4-2|TRBJ2-1|TRBD2
TGTGCCAGCAGCCAAGATCTAGCGGTATCCTACAATGAGCAGTTCTTC
CASSQDLAVSYNEQFF
>-|TRBV6-1|TRBJ2-1|-
TGTGCCAGCAGTGAGGGTTGGGACAATTACAATGAGCAGTTCTTC
CASSEGWDNYNEQFF
>-|TRBV7-3|TRBJ2-7|TRBD2
TGTGCCAGCAGCTTAGGGGCCGGGACTAGCAGCTACGAGCAGTACTTC
CASSLGAGTSSYEQYF
>-|TRBV9|TRBJ2-1|TRBD2
TGTGCCAGCAGCGTAGGCGCTAGCGGGAGGGGCGGGGAGCAGTTCTTC
CASSVGASGRGGEQFF
>-|TRBV4-3|TRBJ2-2|TRBD2
TGCGCCAGCAGCGAGGGGAGGGCCGCCGGGGAGCTGTTTTTT
CASSEGRAAGELFF
>-|TRBV18|TRBJ2-5|-
TGTGCCAGCTCACCGCCGCTATACGACAGACCGTACCTGCAAGAGACCCAGTACTTC
CASSPPLYDRPYLQETQYF
>-|TRBV28|TRBJ2-7|-
TGTGCCAGCAGTTTATCTAGAGGGAACGCCATTTACGAGCAGTACTTC
CASSLSRGNAIYEQYF
>-|TRBV30|TRBJ1-1|TRBD1
TGTGCCTGGAGCCCTCCCCACAGGGGAGGTCAAATCTTT
CAWSPPHRGGQIF
>-|TRBV2|TRBJ1-2|-
TGTGCCAGCACTTACGACGACTATGGCTACACCTTC
CASTYDDYGYTF
>-|TRBV2|TRBJ1-1|-
TGTGCCAGCTCCAGTGTAGGGGCTTGGGACACTGAAGCTTTCTTT
CASSSVGAWDTEAFF
>-|TRBV5-1|TRBJ1-2|TRBD1
TGCGCCAGCAGAAGCGAAATTCCGGGACAGGGAAGGAACTATGGCTACACCTTC
CASRSEIPGQGRNYGYTF
>-|TRBV4-2|TRBJ2-7|TRBD2
TGTGCCAGCAGCCAGAGCCCGGGACTAGGTTACGAGCAGTACTTC
CASSQSPGLGYEQYF
>-|TRBV30|TRBJ1-6|-
TGTGCCTGGGACAGATCCCATAATTCACCCCTCCACTTT
CAWDRSHNSPLHF
>-|TRBV5-1|TRBJ2-1|-
TGCGCCAGCAGCCTGGGACTCCAGGATCGGGATGAGCAGTTCTTC
CASSLGLQDRDEQFF
>-|TRBV28|TRBJ1-5|-
TGTGCCAGCAGTTTATACGGAGCTGGACAGTATAGCAATCAGCCCCAGCATTTT
CASSLYGAGQYSNQPQHF